This is a list of T cell receptor beta chains from one sample in a study of identifying expanded T cells in peripheral blood. TCRdb's copy holds only in-frame clones and misses some; the assay was immunoSEQ multiplex PCR. This table has around 130,000 clones, around nine tenths appearing once. The sequenced material came from blood. The receptors were sampled from a person between 18 and 75 years old in good health. Both conserved end residues are part of each CDR3. The D gene is left open where the match is weak. Rows give clone size only sometimes, using once, few, many, or a class for an expanded clone.

. . TRBJ2-1 TRBV10-3 TGTGCCATCAGAGGGGTACGGGAGTTAGATGAGCAGTTCTTC CAIRGVRELDEQFF
. . TRBJ2-7 TRBV11-2 TGTGCCAGCAGCTTAGATCCGGCGGTCTACGAGCAGTACTTC CASSLDPAVYEQYF
TRBD2 . TRBJ2-1 TRBV9 TGTGCCAGCAGCGTAGTCAGGGAGGGTGAGCAGTTCTTC CASSVVREGEQFF
. . TRBJ1-2 TRBV5-5 TGTGCCAGCAGCCGTGACGGCAACTATGGCTACACCTTC CASSRDGNYGYTF
. . TRBJ2-7 TRBV19 TGTGCCAGTATTAGGACAAGACAGGCGAATCGCCCCTACGAGCAGTACTTC CASIRTRQANRPYEQYF
. . TRBJ2-3 TRBV5-4 TGTGCCAGCAGCCAAAGGGTGGCAGATACGCAGTATTTT CASSQRVADTQYF
TRBD1 . TRBJ1-2 TRBV19 TGTGCCAGTAGCCGCGGACAGGACACCAACTATGGCTACACCTTC CASSRGQDTNYGYTF
. . TRBJ2-5 TRBV11-3 TGTGCCAGCAGCTTAGGGTTCGGCGCGGAAGGGGAGACCCAGTACTTC CASSLGFGAEGETQYF
TRBD2 . TRBJ2-7 TRBV7-2 TGTGCCAGCAGCTTAGGACTAGCGGATACCTACGAGCAGTACTTC CASSLGLADTYEQYF
. . TRBJ1-2 TRBV4-2 TGTGCCAGCAGTCTCGGCGGGGTAGAGGGCTACACCTTC CASSLGGVEGYTF
. . TRBJ1-4 TRBV5-1 TGCGCCAGCAGAGCGGACCTTTCTAATGAAAAACTGTTTTTT CASRADLSNEKLFF
. . TRBJ1-2 TRBV7-9 TGTGCCAGCAGCTTATCTCACAGGGAGGATGGCTACACCTTC CASSLSHREDGYTF
. . TRBJ2-3 TRBV15 TGTGCCACCAGCAGAGGCGGGACCCGCACAGATACGCAGTATTTT CATSRGGTRTDTQYF
. once TRBJ1-6 TRBV7-9 TGTGCCAGCAGCTTAAACCCTTCAAGCGGTAATTCACCCCTCCACTTT CASSLNPSSGNSPLHF
. . TRBJ2-2 TRBV15 TGTGCCACCAGCAGAGCCGACAGCATAGGCGCCGGGGAGCTGTTTTTT CATSRADSIGAGELFF
. once TRBJ2-3 TRBV7-3 TGTGCCAGCAGCCACGGACAGATCACAGATACGCAGTATTTT CASSHGQITDTQYF
. . TRBJ2-1 TRBV18 TGTGCCAGCTCACACTCGGGGAGCTCCTACAATGAGCAGTTCTTC CASSHSGSSYNEQFF
. . TRBJ2-3 TRBV9 TGTGCCAGCAGCGTTCAAAATGAAGCAGATACGCAGTATTTT CASSVQNEADTQYF
TRBD2 . TRBJ2-7 TRBV7-3 TGTGCCAGCAGCTTAACGGGGACTACGATCTACGAGCAGTACTTC CASSLTGTTIYEQYF
. . TRBJ1-6 TRBV5-8 TGTGCCAGCATCGGGGAGAGCGGGGCTACCTATAATTCACCCCTCCACTTT CASIGESGATYNSPLHF
TRBD2 . TRBJ2-3 TRBV18 TGTGCCAGCTCCCGGGACTACCAGAGCACAGATACGCAGTATTTT CASSRDYQSTDTQYF
TRBD1 . TRBJ1-6 TRBV7-6 TGTGCCAGCAGCTTAGAGGGACAGGGTCAATCACCCCTCCACTTT CASSLEGQGQSPLHF
TRBD2 once TRBJ2-1 TRBV5-1 TGCGCCAGCAGCTTGGAGGCTAGCGGGCAGGTCGGGCAGTTCTTC CASSLEASGQVGQFF
. once TRBJ1-1 TRBV30 TGTGCCTGGAGGGGCCGACTTGCGGGCACTGAAGCTTTCTTT CAWRGRLAGTEAFF
. . TRBJ1-5 TRBV7-8 TGTGCCAGCAGCTTCCTTCCAGGGGCCAATCAGCCCCAGCATTTT CASSFLPGANQPQHF
. . TRBJ2-1 TRBV7-2 TGTGCCAGCAGCTTAGTACGTCAGAGCTCCTACAATGAGCAGTTCTTC CASSLVRQSSYNEQFF
. . TRBJ2-7 TRBV28 TGTGCCAGCAGTTTGAAGGGATACGAGCAGTACTTC CASSLKGYEQYF
TRBD1 . TRBJ2-7 TRBV5-1 TGCGCCAGCAGCCCGAGGGACAGGGACGAGCAGTACTTC CASSPRDRDEQYF
TRBD1 . TRBJ1-4 TRBV7-2 TGTGCCAGCAGCCCCTACAGGGGCAGGAATGAAAAACTGTTTTTT CASSPYRGRNEKLFF
. . TRBJ1-1 TRBV28 TGTGCCAGCAGTAAAGGGCAAAACACTGAAGCTTTCTTT CASSKGQNTEAFF
. once TRBJ1-4 TRBV19 TGTGCCAGTAGTATACAGCAGAGTAATGAAAAACTGTTTTTT CASSIQQSNEKLFF
. few TRBJ1-6 TRBV6-1 TGTGCCAGCAAAGAGGGTGTGGATTCACCCCTCCACTTT CASKEGVDSPLHF
. . TRBJ2-6 TRBV4-2 TGTGCCAGCAGCCAAACCCACGCTAGGGATGGGGCCAACGTCCTGACTTTC CASSQTHARDGANVLTF
. once TRBJ1-2 TRBV7-2 TGTGCCAGCAGCCAGGGTTTAGGCTACACCTTC CASSQGLGYTF
TRBD1 once TRBJ2-7 TRBV19 TGTGCCAGTAGTATAGGACAGGGGGCGGACGAGCAGTACTTC CASSIGQGADEQYF
TRBD2 . TRBJ2-1 TRBV16 TGTGCCAGCAGCCCCCCGGGAGGGGTCTATGAGCAGTTCTTC CASSPPGGVYEQFF
. . TRBJ2-3 TRBV5-1 TGCGCCAGCAGCACTTGGACCCGAACAGATACGCAGTATTTT CASSTWTRTDTQYF
. . TRBJ2-7 TRBV9 TGTGCCAGCAGCTCCTCAGGGGGGGAGGTGGACGAGCAGTACTTC CASSSSGGEVDEQYF
. . TRBJ1-1 TRBV5-1 TGCGCCAGCAGGCCTTATTCAGTGATGAACACTGAAGCTTTCTTT CASRPYSVMNTEAFF
. . TRBJ1-5 TRBV6-6 TGTGCCAGCAGTAGCATCCCCCGGGGCCAGTCTCAGCCCCAGCATTTT CASSSIPRGQSQPQHF
TRBD1 . TRBJ1-6 TRBV9 TGTGCCAGCAGCTTGGAGGGACAGGGTCCTTCACCCCTCCACTTT CASSLEGQGPSPLHF
TRBD1 . TRBJ2-1 TRBV28 TGTGCCAGCAGTAGGGGACAGGTCTACAATGAGCAGTTCTTC CASSRGQVYNEQFF
TRBD2 . TRBJ2-2 TRBV5-6 TGTGCCAGCAGCTTAGGACTAGCGGGCTCGAACACCGGGGAGCTGTTTTTT CASSLGLAGSNTGELFF
TRBD1 once TRBJ2-7 TRBV18 TGTGCCAGCTCACCCCGGGACAGGGGAACGGACGAGCAGTACTTC CASSPRDRGTDEQYF
. . TRBJ2-5 TRBV9 TGTGCCAGCAGCGTAGGGGTCCGGGTCCTAGAGACCCAGTACTTC CASSVGVRVLETQYF
. . TRBJ1-1 TRBV6-6 TGTGCCAGCAGTCCCCGAGGGGATAGCACTGAAGCTTTCTTT CASSPRGDSTEAFF
. . TRBJ2-3 TRBV2 TGTGCCAGCAGGGGAGAGTTAGATACGCAGTATTTT CASRGELDTQYF
TRBD2 few TRBJ2-7 TRBV28 TGTGCCAGCTCCAACGGGGGGTACGAGCAGTACTTC CASSNGGYEQYF
. . TRBJ2-3 TRBV14 TGTGCCAGCAGCCGAAACCACCGCACAGATACGCAGTATTTT CASSRNHRTDTQYF
. . TRBJ2-7 TRBV28 TGTGCCAGCAGTCCCGGGGCCTACGAGCAGTACTTC CASSPGAYEQYF
TRBD1 . TRBJ1-2 TRBV11-2 TGTGCCAGCAGCTTAGGCTCAGGGGGCTATGGCTACACCTTC CASSLGSGGYGYTF
. . TRBJ2-3 TRBV5-1 TGCGCCAGCTCTAAGATGAGCACAGATACGCAGTATTTT CASSKMSTDTQYF
TRBD1 . TRBJ1-6 TRBV7-2 TGTGCCAGCAGCTTAAGACAGGGGAGAAGGAATTCACCCCTCCACTTT CASSLRQGRRNSPLHF
. . TRBJ2-2 TRBV27 TGTGCCAGCAGACCTCAGGGGTTAAACACCGGGGAGCTGTTTTTT CASRPQGLNTGELFF
. once TRBJ2-1 TRBV5-4 TGTGCCAGCAGCTTGGACCTCAATGAGCAGTTCTTC CASSLDLNEQFF
. few TRBJ1-2 TRBV5-1 TGCGCCAGCAGCTTGGTTCCTAACTATGGCTACACCTTC CASSLVPNYGYTF
. once TRBJ1-2 TRBV18 TGTGCCAGCTCTGAAGAAACGGGCAACTATGGCTACACCTTC CASSEETGNYGYTF